One sample yielded the 9 T cell receptor beta chains listed below, sequenced in a study of kidney transplant recipient with SARS-CoV-2 infection. Via MiXCR, TCRdb re-called the reads, giving one row per CDR3 protein. The table includes 200,000 to 300,000 distinct CDR3 sequences, roughly 26% detected once. Source: a blood sample, taken at baseline and between days 110 and 120 from a kidney transplant recipient. These TCRs come from a young adult male patient who had COVID-19 and was a kidney transplant recipient. Certain T cells may be donor cells from the graft.

In the case of this clonotype: A much more abundant neighbour one base away suggests this may be a read error. The gene calls are TRBV18 and TRBJ2-2; D unclear. Germline assignment: CDR1 KGHSH and CDR2 LQKENI. The CDR3 consists of 15 residues. V was cut by 2 bases and J by 1 base, with 8 bases left in between. In DNA, the CDR3 is TGTGCCAGCTCACCAAGCGCAGAGAACACCGGGGAGCTGTTTTTT. Amino acids: CASSPSAENTGELFF.

Points on this clonotype: A much larger clonotype is one base distant, so this may be a read error. V gene TRBV3-1 combines with J gene TRBJ2-2; D call uncertain. The germline V gene encodes CDR1 LGHDT and CDR2 YNNKEL (reference sequence). The V end lost 5 bases, the J end lost 5 bases, and 24 bases lay between the germline ends. The CDR3 consists of 18 residues. CDR3 bases: TGTGCCAGCAGCATTTGTGCTCCCATTTCAGGCTTGACCGGGGAGCTGTTTTTT. It codes for CASSICAPISGLTGELFF.

This clonotype showed up many times. V usage is TRBV4-3 and J usage is TRBJ2-7, with a weak D call TRBD2 (6 bases). CDR1 and CDR2 (germline): LGHNA, YSLEER. The CDR3 length is 14 residues. V dropped 1 base and J dropped 2 bases, with 9 bases sitting between them. CDR3 residues: CASSQVAGPYEQYF. The CDR3 DNA reads TGCGCCAGCAGCCAAGTGGCGGGACCCTACGAGCAGTACTTC.

Notes on this clonotype: A read error is likely here: a far larger clone is one base away. V and J are TRBV12-3 or TRBV12-4 and TRBJ2-5; D remains unclear. The DNA matches TRBJ2-7 better at its end, which makes the J call doubtful. This CDR3 contains 16 residues. For the CDR3, the DNA is TGTGCCAGCAGTCCTCTGGTAATTAATTCCTTTTACGAGCAGTACTTC. This encodes CASSPLVINSFYEQYF.

As concerns this clonotype: This sequence may be a read error, since a much larger clone differs from it by one base. The rearrangement uses TRBV27 and TRBJ1-2; no firm D call. The CDR3 sequence is 12 residues long. CDR1 and CDR2 (germline): MNHEY, SMNVEV (reference sequence). CDR3 in DNA: TGTGCCAGCAGTTCCTTGGGCTATGGCTGCACCTTC. Protein product: CASSSLGYGCTF.

This rearrangement joins TRBV6-4 to TRBJ1-2; the D is unclear. The V end lost 5 bases, the J end lost 4 bases, and 23 bases lay between the germline ends. Germline CDR1 MRHNA, CDR2 SNTAGT. The length of the CDR3 is 17 residues. The DNA for the CDR3 is TGTGCCAGCAGTCCGTTTCGCTCACACGGAAAGACCTATGGCTACACCTTC. Translation: CASSPFRSHGKTYGYTF.

Concerning this clonotype: A much larger clone differs from this one at a single base, so this may be a read error. The chain links TRBV6-1 to TRBJ2-6; D unclear. CDR1 and CDR2 (germline): MNHNS, SASEGT. The CDR3 runs to 15 residues. DNA of the CDR3: TGTGCCAGCAGTGATGCAGGCTCTGGGGTCAACGTCCTGACTTTC. Its protein is CASSDAGSGVNVLTF.

Points on this clonotype: A single base separates this from a much larger clone, so it may be a read error. The conserved final phenylalanine or tryptophan is absent from the CDR3, which likely points to a read error. V is TRBV5-4 and J is TRBJ1-2; D is undetermined. V was trimmed by 7 bases and J by 4 bases, leaving 23 bases between them. CDR3 size: 16 residues. CDR1 is SGHNT and CDR2 is YYREEE in the germline V gene (reference sequence). CDR3 nucleotides: TGTGCCAGCCACATTGGCGTACCAGGAAAGACCTATGGCTACACCCTC. Amino acid sequence: CASHIGVPGKTYGYTL.

At least ten counts were recorded for this clonotype. This chain links TRBV20-1 with TRBJ1-1; D might be TRBD1 (5 bases). V was clipped by 3 bases and J by 4 bases, with 12 bases between them. This CDR3 comprises 13 residues. Germline CDR1 reads DFQATT; CDR2 reads SNEGSKA (reference sequence). CDR3 protein: CSASRGGGTEAFF. CDR3 sequence (DNA): TGCAGTGCTAGTCGGGGGGGAGGCACTGAAGCTTTCTTT.